Here is one T cell receptor beta chain with its context. The entry originates in a study of blood T cell repertoires in COVID-19. On the study more broadly: Specimens from acute and convalescent COVID-19 originated in the United States, Italy and Spain. From T cells, B-cell-depleted T cells, or PBMCs came the material, which was cDNA or gDNA.

Produced via immunoSEQ multiplex PCR; TCRdb's table is partial and in-frame only. This table holds some 180,000 clones, around 78% found once. V gave up 5 bases and J gave up 0 bases; unmatched junction bases: 13. CDR1 is KGHDR and CDR2 is SFDVKD in the germline V gene. CDR3 length: 19 amino acids. The sequence was obtained from an elderly woman with active or convalescent COVID-19. The V and J genes are TRBV24-1 and TRBJ2-2, with 8 bases lining up with TRBD2. The specimen sequenced was peripheral blood. CDR3 sequence reads: CATSASVWVAGTNTGELFF. For the CDR3, the DNA is TGTGCCACCAGTGCCTCGGTGTGGGTAGCGGGGACGAACACCGGGGAGCTGTTTTTT.